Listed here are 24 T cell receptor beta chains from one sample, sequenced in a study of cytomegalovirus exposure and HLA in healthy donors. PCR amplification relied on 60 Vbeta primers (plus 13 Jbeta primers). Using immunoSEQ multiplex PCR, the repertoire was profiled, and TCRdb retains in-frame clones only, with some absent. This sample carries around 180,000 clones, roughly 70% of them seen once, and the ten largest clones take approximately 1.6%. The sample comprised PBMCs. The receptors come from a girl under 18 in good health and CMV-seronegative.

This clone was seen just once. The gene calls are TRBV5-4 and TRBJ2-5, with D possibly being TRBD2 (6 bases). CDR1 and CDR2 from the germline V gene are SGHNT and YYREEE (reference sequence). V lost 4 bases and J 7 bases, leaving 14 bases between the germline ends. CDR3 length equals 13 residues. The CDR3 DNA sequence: TGTGCCAGCAGCATAGACGACGGGGGGACCCAGTACTTC. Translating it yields CASSIDDGGTQYF.

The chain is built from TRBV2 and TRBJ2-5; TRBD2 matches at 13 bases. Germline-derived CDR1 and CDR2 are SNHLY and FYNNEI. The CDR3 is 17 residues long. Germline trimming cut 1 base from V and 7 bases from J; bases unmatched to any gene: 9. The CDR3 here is CASSEGWTSGSYGTQYF. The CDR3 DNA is TGTGCCAGCAGTGAAGGTTGGACTAGCGGGAGTTATGGGACCCAGTACTTC.

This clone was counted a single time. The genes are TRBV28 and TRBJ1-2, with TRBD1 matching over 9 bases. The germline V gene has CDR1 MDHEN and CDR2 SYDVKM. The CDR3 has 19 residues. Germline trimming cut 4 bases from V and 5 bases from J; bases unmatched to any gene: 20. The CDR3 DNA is TGTGCCAGCAGTTCAAACAGGGGGCGCCCCGAAGTTCCAAGATATGGCTACACCTTC. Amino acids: CASSSNRGRPEVPRYGYTF.

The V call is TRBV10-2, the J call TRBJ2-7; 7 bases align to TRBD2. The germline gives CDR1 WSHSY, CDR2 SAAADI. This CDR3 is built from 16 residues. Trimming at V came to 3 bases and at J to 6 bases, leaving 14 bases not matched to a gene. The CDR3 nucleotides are TGCGCCAGCAGTGATGTGGAAGCGGGGCCGGTGGGCGAGCAGTACTTC. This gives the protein CASSDVEAGPVGEQYF.

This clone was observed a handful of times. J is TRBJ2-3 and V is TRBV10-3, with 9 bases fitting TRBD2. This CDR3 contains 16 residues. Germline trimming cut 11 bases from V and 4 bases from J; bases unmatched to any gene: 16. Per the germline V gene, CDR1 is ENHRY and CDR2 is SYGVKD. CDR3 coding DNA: TGTGCCGCGAGCGGGGGGCCTTCAAAAGGGGCAGATACGCAGTATTTT. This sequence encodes CAASGGPSKGADTQYF.

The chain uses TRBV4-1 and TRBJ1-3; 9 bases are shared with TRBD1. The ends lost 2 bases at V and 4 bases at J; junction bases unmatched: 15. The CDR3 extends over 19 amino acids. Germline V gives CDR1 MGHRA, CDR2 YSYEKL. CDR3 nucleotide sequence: TGCGCCAGCAGCCAATTCTGGGGCCCGGGACAGGGATGGGGAAACACCATATATTTT. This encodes CASSQFWGPGQGWGNTIYF.

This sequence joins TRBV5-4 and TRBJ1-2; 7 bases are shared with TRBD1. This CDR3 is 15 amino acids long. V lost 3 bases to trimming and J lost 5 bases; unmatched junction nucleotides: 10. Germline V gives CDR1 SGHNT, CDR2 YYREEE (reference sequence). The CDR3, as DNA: TGTGCCAGCAGCTCTCTGAGCCAGGGGGATTATGGCTACACCTTC. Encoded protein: CASSSLSQGDYGYTF.

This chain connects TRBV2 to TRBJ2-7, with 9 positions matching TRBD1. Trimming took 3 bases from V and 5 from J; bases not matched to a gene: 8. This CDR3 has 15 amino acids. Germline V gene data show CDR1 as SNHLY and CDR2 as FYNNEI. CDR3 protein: CASSDLDRGTHEQYF. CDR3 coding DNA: TGTGCCAGCAGTGACTTGGACAGGGGAACCCACGAGCAGTACTTC.

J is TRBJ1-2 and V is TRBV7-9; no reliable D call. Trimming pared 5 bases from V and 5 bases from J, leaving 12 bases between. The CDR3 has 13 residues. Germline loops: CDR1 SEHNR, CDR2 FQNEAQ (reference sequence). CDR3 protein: CASSEAIEYGYTF. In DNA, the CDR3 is TGTGCCAGCAGCGAGGCTATAGAATATGGCTACACCTTC.

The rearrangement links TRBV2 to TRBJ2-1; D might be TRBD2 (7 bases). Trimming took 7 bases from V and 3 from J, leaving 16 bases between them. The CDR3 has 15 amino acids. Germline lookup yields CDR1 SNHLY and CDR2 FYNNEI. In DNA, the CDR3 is TGTGCCAGCAACAGGGAGGGTGGGTTCTACAATGAGCAGTTCTTC. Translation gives CASNREGGFYNEQFF. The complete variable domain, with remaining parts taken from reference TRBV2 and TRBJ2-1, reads EPEVTQTPSHQVTQMGQEVILRCVPISNHLYFYWYRQILGQKVEFLVSFYNNEISEKSEIFDDQFSVERPDGSNFTLKIRSTKLEDSAMYFCASNREGGFYNEQFFGPGTRLTVL.

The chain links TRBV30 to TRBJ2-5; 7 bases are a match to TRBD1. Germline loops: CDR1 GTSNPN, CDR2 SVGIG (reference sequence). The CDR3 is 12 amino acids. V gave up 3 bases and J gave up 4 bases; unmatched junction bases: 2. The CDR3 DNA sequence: TGTGCCTGGAGGACAGGGACAGAGACCCAGTACTTC. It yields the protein CAWRTGTETQYF. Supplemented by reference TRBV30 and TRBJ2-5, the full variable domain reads SQTIHQWPATLVQPVGSPLSLECTVEGTSNPNLYWYRQAAGRGLQLLFYSVGIGQISSEVPQNLSASRPQDRQFILSSKKLLLSDSGFYLCAWRTGTETQYFGPGTRLLVL.

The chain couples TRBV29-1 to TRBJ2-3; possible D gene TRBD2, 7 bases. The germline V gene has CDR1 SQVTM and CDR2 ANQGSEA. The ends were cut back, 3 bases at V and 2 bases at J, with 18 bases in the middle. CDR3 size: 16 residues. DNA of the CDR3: TGCAGCGTTGAGGAGTGGGGGGGGCGTGCCACAGATACGCAGTATTTT. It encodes CSVEEWGGRATDTQYF.

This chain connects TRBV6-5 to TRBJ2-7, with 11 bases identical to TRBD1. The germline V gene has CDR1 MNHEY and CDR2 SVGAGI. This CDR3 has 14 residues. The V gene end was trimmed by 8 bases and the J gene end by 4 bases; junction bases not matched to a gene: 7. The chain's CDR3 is CASAYGDRGYEQYF. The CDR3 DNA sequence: TGTGCCAGCGCGTACGGGGACAGGGGGTACGAGCAGTACTTC.

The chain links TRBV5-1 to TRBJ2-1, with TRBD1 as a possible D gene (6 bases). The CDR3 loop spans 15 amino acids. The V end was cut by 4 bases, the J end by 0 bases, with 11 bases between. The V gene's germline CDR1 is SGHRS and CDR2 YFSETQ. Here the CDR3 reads CASSPGDGSYNEQFF. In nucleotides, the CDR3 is TGCGCCAGCAGCCCAGGGGATGGCTCCTACAATGAGCAGTTCTTC.

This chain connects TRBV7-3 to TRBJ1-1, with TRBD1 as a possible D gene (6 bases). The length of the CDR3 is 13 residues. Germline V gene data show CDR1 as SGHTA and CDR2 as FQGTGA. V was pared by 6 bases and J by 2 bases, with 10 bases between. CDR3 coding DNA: TGTGCCAGCAGTTCGGGGACAAACACTGAAGCTTTCTTT. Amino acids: CASSSGTNTEAFF.

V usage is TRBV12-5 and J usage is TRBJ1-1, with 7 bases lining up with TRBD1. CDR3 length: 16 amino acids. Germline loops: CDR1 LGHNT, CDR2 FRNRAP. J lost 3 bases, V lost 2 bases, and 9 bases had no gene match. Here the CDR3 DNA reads TGTGCTAGTGGTTTGTCTCTCCTGGGGACAGACACTGAAGCTTTCTTT. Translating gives CASGLSLLGTDTEAFF.

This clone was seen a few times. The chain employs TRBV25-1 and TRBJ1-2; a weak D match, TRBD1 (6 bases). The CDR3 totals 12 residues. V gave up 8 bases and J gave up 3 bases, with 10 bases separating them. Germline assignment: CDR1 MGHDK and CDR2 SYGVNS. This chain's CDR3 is CASGGHYYGYTF. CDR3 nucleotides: TGTGCCAGCGGGGGACACTACTATGGCTACACCTTC.

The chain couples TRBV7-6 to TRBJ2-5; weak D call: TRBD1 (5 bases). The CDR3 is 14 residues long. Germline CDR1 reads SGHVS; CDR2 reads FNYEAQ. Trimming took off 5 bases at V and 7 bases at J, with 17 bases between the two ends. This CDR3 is CASSARTPEGTQYF. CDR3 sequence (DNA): TGTGCCAGCAGCGCGCGGACACCAGAAGGGACCCAGTACTTC. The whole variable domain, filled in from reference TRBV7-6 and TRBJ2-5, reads GAGVSQSPRYKVTKRGQDVALRCDPISGHVSLYWYRQALGQGPEFLTYFNYEAQQDKSGLPNDRFSAERPEGSISTLTIQRTEQRDSAMYRCASSARTPEGTQYFGPGTRLLVL.

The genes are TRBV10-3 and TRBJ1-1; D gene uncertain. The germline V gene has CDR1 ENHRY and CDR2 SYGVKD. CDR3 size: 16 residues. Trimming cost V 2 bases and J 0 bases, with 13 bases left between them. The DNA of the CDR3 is TGTGCCATCAGTGAGCCGGGGTTGGGAATGAACACTGAAGCTTTCTTT. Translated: CAISEPGLGMNTEAFF.

CDR3 region: CASSLTGRHEQYF. CDR3 DNA: TGTGCCAGCAGCTTGACAGGGCGCCACGAGCAGTACTTC. This chain uses TRBV5-6 with TRBJ2-7; D might be TRBD1 (6 bases). The CDR3 is made up of 13 amino acids. Germline V gives CDR1 SGHDT, CDR2 YYEEEE. V lost 1 base and J 5 bases, leaving 10 bases between the germline ends.

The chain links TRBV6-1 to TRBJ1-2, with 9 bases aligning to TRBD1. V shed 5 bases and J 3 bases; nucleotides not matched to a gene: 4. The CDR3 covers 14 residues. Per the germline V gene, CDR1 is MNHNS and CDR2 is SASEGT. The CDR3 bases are TGTGCCAGCAGTTCAACAGGGGGCCACTATGGCTACACCTTC. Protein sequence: CASSSTGGHYGYTF.

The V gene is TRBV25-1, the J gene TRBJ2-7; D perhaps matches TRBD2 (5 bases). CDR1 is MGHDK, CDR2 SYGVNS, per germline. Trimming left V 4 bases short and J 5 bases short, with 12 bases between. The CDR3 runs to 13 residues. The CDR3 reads CASSGVPGNEQYF. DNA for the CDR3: TGTGCCAGCAGTGGTGTCCCCGGGAACGAGCAGTACTTC.

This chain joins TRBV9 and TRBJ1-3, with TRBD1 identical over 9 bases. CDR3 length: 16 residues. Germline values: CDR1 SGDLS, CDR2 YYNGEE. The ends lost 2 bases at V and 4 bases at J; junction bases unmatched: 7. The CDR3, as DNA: TGTGCCAGCAGCGTCGACAGGGGGTTCGCCGGAAACACCATATATTTT. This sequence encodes CASSVDRGFAGNTIYF.

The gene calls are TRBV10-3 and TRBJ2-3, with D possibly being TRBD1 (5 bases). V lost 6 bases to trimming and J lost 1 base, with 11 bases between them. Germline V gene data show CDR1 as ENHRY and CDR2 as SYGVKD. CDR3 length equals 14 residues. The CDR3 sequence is CAISRESGTDTQYF. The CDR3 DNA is TGTGCCATCAGCAGGGAAAGCGGCACAGATACGCAGTATTTT.